The present T cell receptor beta chain was sequenced within a study of cytomegalovirus exposure and HLA in healthy donors (dated 2017 in TCRdb). Looking at the study overall: According to a later analysis, one platform produced both the roughly 110 validation repertoires and the 550 to 800 repertoires of the first cohort. To predict cytomegalovirus infection status, the study combined high-throughput TCR immunosequencing, statistical association of individual TCRs with disease status, and machine learning. The study was designed to test whether signatures of past pathogen exposure could be identified by cataloging public T cell receptors. In addition to the first cohort of several hundred subjects, a separate validation cohort of 100 to 150 different subjects was used. Broad study findings and their caveats: The validation cohort had no HLA typing available for a later analysis, so co-occurrence within that cohort was assessed over all 130 or so repertoires. In vitro tests confirmed that a few of the cytomegalovirus-associated TCR beta chains recognize cytomegalovirus antigens. Subsequent analysis determined that TCRs grouped into clusters in the first cohort also showed a tendency toward co-occurrence across the 90 to 150 validation repertoires, and roughly 95% of cluster scores exceeded 0. The authors suggested that the approach could potentially be extended to other disease states and immunological phenotypes. While some public TCRs were present in many individuals, most TCR sequences turned up only very rarely across donors. The classifier was reported to diagnose cytomegalovirus status with high specificity and sensitivity in both the original and validation cohorts. The study gave a list of 150 to 200 TCR beta chains associated with cytomegalovirus.

Trimming costs V 4 bases and J 8 bases, and their ends lie 12 bases apart. There are 13 amino acids in the CDR3, from cysteine to phenylalanine inclusive. CDR3 DNA only is kept here, 39 bases in frame from base 1. Taken from the germline V gene, the CDR1 and CDR2 loops are SGHVT and SQSDAQ. Donors formed part of the validation cohort, which comprised 120 subjects and was distinct from the first cohort of 666 subjects. The library was generated by the immunoSEQ multiplex PCR assay. In the paper's pipeline: To diagnose cytomegalovirus status from the catalog of TCR beta chain sequences, a statistical classification framework was built. Drawn from immuneACCESS, this table holds only the in-frame rearrangements with V and J called that TCRdb kept. Clones are partly lost; checked studies trace under half to an unresolved V gene and leave the rest unexplained. V and J calls plus clone size are reproduced from that table; the DNA served to infer D and trimming. The sample data list fewer than 85,000 clones, and 94% of these were observed just once. The leading ten clones occupy 0.63% of the sample.

Remarks on this clone: The antigen this receptor binds is unknown. Per-base qualities were not stored, and no clone one base away is much larger.

The specimen sequenced was PBMCs. Recombination joined TRBV7-4 with TRBJ2-1; the D segment could be TRBD2, given 5 matching bases. This receptor was obtained from a woman aged 18-29 years in good health and CMV-seronegative. The CDR3 loop reads CASSSGLLHEQFF. Read as DNA, the sequence is TGTGCCAGCAGCTCCGGACTCCTGCATGAGCAGTTCTTC.